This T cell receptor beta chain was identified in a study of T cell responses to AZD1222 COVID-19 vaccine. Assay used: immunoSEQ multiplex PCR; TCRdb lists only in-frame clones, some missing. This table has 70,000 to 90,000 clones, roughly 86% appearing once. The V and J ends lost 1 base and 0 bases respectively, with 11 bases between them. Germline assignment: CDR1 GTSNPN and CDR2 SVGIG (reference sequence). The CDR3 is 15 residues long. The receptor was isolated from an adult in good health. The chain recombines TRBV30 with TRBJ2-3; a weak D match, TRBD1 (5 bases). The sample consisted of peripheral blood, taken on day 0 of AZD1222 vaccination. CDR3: CAWSGQGGSTDTQYF. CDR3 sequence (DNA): TGTGCCTGGAGTGGGCAGGGTGGTAGCACAGATACGCAGTATTTT. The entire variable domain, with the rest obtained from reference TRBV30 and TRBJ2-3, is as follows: SQTIHQWPATLVQPVGSPLSLECTVEGTSNPNLYWYRQAAGRGLQLLFYSVGIGQISSEVPQNLSASRPQDRQFILSSKKLLLSDSGFYLCAWSGQGGSTDTQYFGPGTRLTVL.